The present T cell receptor beta chain was sequenced within a study of blood T cells in healthy people across ages. There are 13 residues in the CDR3. Per germline, CDR1 SQVTM and CDR2 ANQGSEA. Deletions cut 4 bases from V and 0 bases from J, with 8 bases between. This clonotype appeared a few times. Next came a second PCR, run for about 7 to 12 cycles, which used a sample-barcoded 5' primer along with a J-beta primer mix. Each cDNA molecule carried a tag from a template-switch adaptor that contained 12 random nucleotides. TCRdb re-called the 5' RACE reads through MiXCR, storing one row per CDR3 protein. Of some 800,000 distinct CDR3 sequences in the sample, more than 20% are singletons; the top ten hold 3% to 4%. These same records also appear under a second study, on T cells of mothers and their children.

What was sequenced was blood. This clonotype originated in a boy younger than 18 in good health. The chain employs TRBV29-1 and TRBJ2-3; D call uncertain. Here the CDR3 DNA reads TGCAGCGTTGTTCCACGAAGCACAGATACGCAGTATTTT. The encoded protein is CSVVPRSTDTQYF.